This TCR beta chain was identified during a study of beta chain bispecific antibodies for T cell cancers (dated by TCRdb to about 2021). Turning to the overall study: Healthy donor T cells were cocultured with T cell leukemia lines and bispecific antibodies, and TRBV sequencing of the surviving cells was then used to measure how much each TRBV family was depleted. Jurkat cells expressed surface TRBV12 (TRBV12-3), and HPB-ALL cells expressed surface TRBV5-5.

In regard to this clonotype: It lacks a known antigen. No much larger clone is present one base from it, and per-base qualities are unavailable.

Overall study outcomes, separate from this receptor: Cross-reactivity of the anti-TRBV5-5 antibody with TRBV5-6 was attributed to high sequence similarity between the two genes. Each sequenced sample mixed leukemia cell line cells with normal T cells, and most targeted TRBV signal came from the leukemia cells rather than normal T cells.

The libraries included unique molecular identifier barcodes, and the barcodes were used to quantify clonotypes. Qiagen AllPrep DNA/RNA Micro kits were used to isolate total RNA, and an Agilent TapeStation was used to check RNA quality. TCR beta libraries were built by 5' RACE: cDNA synthesis followed by two PCR steps using TCR beta constant-region gene-specific primers. Sequencing of the TCR beta libraries was performed on an Illumina MiSeq platform. Regarding the original processing steps: MIGEC, MiXCR and VDJtools were used to process the reads. Clonotype frequency was calculated as the fraction of unique molecular identifiers assigned to a given clonotype among all unique molecular identifiers in the sample. Any TRBV gene that IMGT lists as a pseudogene or open reading frame, and is therefore nonfunctional, such as TRBV1, TRBV12-1 and TRBV21, was left out. TCRdb reworked the public reads: Q25 trimming with fastp, MiXCR clone assembly, productive beta chains retained. Duplicate CDR3 protein sequences are folded into a single record with the most common DNA and genes. The V and J calls were determined by TCRdb, not by the authors. The sample profile shows some 20,000 distinct CDR3 sequences; roughly 2.6% of them were found once. Approximately 30% of the sample is in the top ten clones.

The trim is 9 bases for V and 2 bases for J, with a gap of 21 bases between the germline ends. The CDR3 goes from the cysteine to the phenylalanine over 16 residues. The CDR3 DNA has 48 bases and is translated from base 1. For 3 days, T cells were expanded from blood mononuclear cells using either the anti-CD3 antibody OKT3 or CD3/CD28 Dynabeads. The culture conditions for expanded T cells were RPMI 1640 plus 10% fetal bovine serum, recombinant human IL-2 (roughly 95 IU/ml) and IL-7 (5 ng/ml). Cocultures combined 5 x 10^4 or so normal T cells with 5 x 10^4 or so target cells and bispecific antibody in approximately 100 ul, incubated roughly 18 hours at 37°C. Each bispecific antibody consisted of two single-chain variable fragments expressed in a single-chain diabody format with a His tag. Effector T cells came from healthy human donors; peripheral blood mononuclear cells were isolated from leukapheresis samples by Ficoll density gradient centrifugation.

The sequence came from a human donor in good health. Some clones in this sample may be carry-over from other donors' samples. Sequenced sample: healthy donor T cells cultured with leukemia cells. This chain joins TRBV5-3 to TRBJ2-4, with TRBD2 perhaps the D gene, on 5 matching bases. TRBV5-3 falls under the ORF class, with uncertain function. The DNA sequence is as follows: TGTGCCATTGTGACCGGGCCCCGAGGGACCAAAAACATTCAGTACTTC. Its product reads: CAIVTGPRGTKNIQYF.